This T cell receptor (beta chain) was recorded in a study of long-term antiretroviral therapy in people with HIV. Study results and caveats: Transplant donor controls retained higher diversity, though diversity increased after ART. Repertoires in HIV (unlike those of controls) had narrower CDR3 length ranges.

Turning to this clone: Antigen unknown.

The assay, immunoSEQ v3.0, was run at survey level. Profiled with immunoSEQ multiplex PCR; TCRdb holds only in-frame clones, not every one. The table records around 28,000 clones, roughly 86% of them present only once. At least one PBMC sample before ART and at least two after were required. V lost 2 bases to trimming and J lost 4 bases; unmatched junction nucleotides: 10. Germline V CDR1 and CDR2: SGDLS, YYNGEE. The CDR3 contains 16 residues. The material was unsorted PBMCs, obtained 0.8 years after starting antiretroviral therapy. The chain carries TRBV9 and TRBJ2-3; 7 bases align to TRBD2. This receptor was taken from a woman aged 25 to 45 with HIV. CDR3 in DNA: TGTGCCAGCAGCGTTACCCGCGGGGGATCGGCAGATACGCAGTATTTT. It yields the protein CASSVTRGGSADTQYF. Based on the CDR3 plus reference TRBV9 and TRBJ2-3, the full variable domain is DSGVTQTPKHLITATGQRVTLRCSPRSGDLSVYWYQQSLDQGLQFLIQYYNGEERAKGNILERFSAQQFPDLHSELNLSSLELGDSALYFCASSVTRGGSADTQYFGPGTRLTVL.